These T cell receptor beta chains were read from a single sample in a study of CD8 T cells in ankylosing spondylitis. TCRdb independently ran MiXCR on the 5' RACE reads; one entry per CDR3 protein. The sample holds around 150,000 distinct CDR3 sequences; under 35% are singletons and the top ten take approximately 6%. Material for sequencing was synovial fluid, either unsorted or a sorted T cell fraction (not recorded which). These receptors came from a male donor with ankylosing spondylitis. CDR3s include the opening cysteine and the closing phenylalanine or tryptophan. Each record gives: V gene, J gene, D gene, clone size, CDR3 protein, CDR3 DNA. D genes are given only for firm matches. Expanded clones get a size class; other rows say once, few or many, or leave the size out.

TRBV20-1,TRBJ2-5,TRBD2,.,CSAHIAGLETQYF,TGCAGTGCACACATAGCGGGACTTGAGACCCAGTACTTC
TRBV11-2,TRBJ2-6,.,few,CASSLKQGSLGGANVLTF,TGTGCCAGCAGCTTGAAACAGGGATCCCTAGGCGGGGCCAACGTCCTGACTTTC
TRBV7-9,TRBJ2-2,TRBD2,few,CASSPGLATPGELFF,TGTGCCAGCAGCCCGGGACTAGCAACTCCCGGGGAGCTGTTTTTT
TRBV2,TRBJ2-7,.,many,CASSGAYEQYF,TGTGCCAGCAGCGGAGCCTACGAGCAGTACTTC
TRBV3-1,TRBJ2-1,.,medium-sized,CASSRSRRNEQFF,TGTGCCAGCAGTCGTTCAAGGAGGAATGAGCAGTTCTTC
TRBV28,TRBJ1-2,TRBD1,.,CASSWDRDYGYTF,TGTGCCAGCAGTTGGGACAGGGACTATGGCTACACCTTC
TRBV12-3/TRBV12-4,TRBJ1-2,.,few,CASSFTRVGYTF,TGTGCCAGCAGTTTTACCAGGGTTGGCTACACCTTC
TRBV24-1,TRBJ2-5,TRBD1,.,CATSDSGTGRWETQYF,TGTGCCACCAGTGATTCCGGGACAGGGCGGTGGGAGACCCAGTACTTC
TRBV20-1,TRBJ2-1,TRBD2,.,CSATVSGRGNEQFF,TGCAGTGCCACAGTAAGCGGGAGGGGCAATGAGCAGTTCTTC
TRBV10-1,TRBJ2-6,.,.,CASMNRESGANVLTF,TGCGCCAGCATGAATCGGGAATCTGGGGCCAACGTCCTGACTTTC
TRBV29-1,TRBJ2-3,TRBD1,.,CSVSLGTGTSTDTQYF,TGCAGCGTGTCCCTCGGGACAGGAACTAGCACAGATACGCAGTATTTT
TRBV6-1,TRBJ1-6,.,many,CASIPWTVYNSPLHF,TGTGCCAGCATTCCATGGACTGTGTATAATTCACCCCTCCACTTT